The 14 T cell receptor beta chains below all came from one sample that was sequenced in a study of blood T cell repertoires in COVID-19. The repertoire was sequenced with immunoSEQ multiplex PCR; TCRdb's copy has only in-frame clones and lacks some. The data show about 140,000 clones, about four fifths seen once. Sample: peripheral blood. These TCRs come from a human donor in a cohort sampled during active COVID-19.

The CDR3 sequence is CASSLWTAFYEQYF. The CDR3 DNA reads as TGTGCCAGCAGCTTATGGACAGCCTTCTACGAGCAGTACTTC. This chain uses TRBV7-3 with TRBJ2-7, with D tentatively TRBD1 (6 bases). Per the germline V gene, CDR1 is SGHTA and CDR2 is FQGTGA. CDR3 size: 14 residues. The V and J ends lost 2 bases and 3 bases respectively, with 11 bases between them.

This clone has only a few counts. The chain combines TRBV18 with TRBJ2-7; D ambiguous. Trimming stripped 6 bases from V and 1 base from J, with 7 bases between. The germline CDR1 and CDR2 sequences are KGHSH and LQKENI. This CDR3 is 12 amino acids long. Written as DNA, the CDR3 is TGTGCCAGCTCCACGGTATCCTACGAGCAGTACTTC. Its translation is CASSTVSYEQYF. Drawing the rest from reference TRBV18 and TRBJ2-7, the complete variable domain is NAGVMQNPRHLVRRRGQEARLRCSPMKGHSHVYWYRQLPEEGLKFMVYLQKENIIDESGMPKERFSAEFPKEGPSILRIQQVVRGDSAAYFCASSTVSYEQYFGPGTRLTVT.

The chain has TRBV5-1 and TRBJ2-7, with TRBD1 identical over 7 bases. The CDR3 is made up of 14 amino acids. CDR1 is SGHRS and CDR2 is YFSETQ in the germline V gene. V trimming: 3 bases; J trimming: 0 bases; junction bases outside the gene matches: 3. CDR3 protein: CASSSQGSSYEQYF. The CDR3 region has the DNA TGCGCCAGCAGCTCACAGGGGAGCTCCTACGAGCAGTACTTC. Looking up the rest from reference TRBV5-1 and TRBJ2-7 gives the full variable domain: KAGVTQTPRYLIKTRGQQVTLSCSPISGHRSVSWYQQTPGQGLQFLFEYFSETQRNKGNFPGRFSGRQFSNSRSEMNVSTLELGDSALYLCASSSQGSSYEQYFGPGTRLTVT.

The gene calls are TRBV5-8 and TRBJ1-4, with 7 bases matching TRBD1. After removal of 4 bases from V and 4 bases from J, the junction contained 7 bases not matched to a gene. CDR1 and CDR2 from the germline V gene are SGHTS and YDEGEE. The CDR3 runs 15 residues. CDR3 protein: CASSPRQGLNEKLFF. CDR3 nucleotides: TGTGCCAGCAGCCCGCGACAGGGCCTTAATGAAAAACTGTTTTTT. Together with reference TRBV5-8 and TRBJ1-4, the CDR3 gives the full variable domain: EAGVTQSPTHLIKTRGQQATLRCSPISGHTSVYWYQQALGLGLQFLLWYDEGEERNRGNFPPRFSGRQFPNYSSELNVNALELEDSALYLCASSPRQGLNEKLFFGSGTQLSVL.

V is TRBV19 and J is TRBJ1-5; no clear D. Trimming shortened V by 5 bases and J by 5 bases, and 16 bases separated the two germline ends. The CDR3 is 15 amino acids. Germline V gene data show CDR1 as LNHDA and CDR2 as SQIVND (reference sequence). The CDR3 reads CASSPPGQVDQPQHF. CDR3 bases: TGTGCCAGTAGTCCCCCCGGCCAGGTAGATCAGCCCCAGCATTTT.

V is TRBV19 and J is TRBJ1-5, with 10 bases that match TRBD1. CDR1 is LNHDA and CDR2 is SQIVND in the germline V gene (reference sequence). V was pared by 4 bases and J by 0 bases, with 12 bases of the junction left unmatched. This CDR3 has 19 amino acids. The CDR3 region has the DNA TGTGCCAGTAGTAAATCCGGGACAGGGGCCCGATATAGCAATCAGCCCCAGCATTTT. Its protein is CASSKSGTGARYSNQPQHF.

This clone turned up a few times. CDR3 DNA: TGCGCCAGCAGCCCAGAACCCGGGACAGGCTCCTACGAGCAGTACTTC. Translating it yields CASSPEPGTGSYEQYF. The chain employs TRBV5-1 and TRBJ2-7; 8 positions match TRBD1. Losses at the gene ends were 4 bases for V and 0 bases for J; bases not matched to a gene: 9. Per the germline V gene, CDR1 is SGHRS and CDR2 is YFSETQ. The CDR3 covers 16 residues.

This clone was seen only a few times. This chain joins TRBV28 and TRBJ1-5; possible D gene TRBD1, 5 bases. The CDR3 spans 14 residues. Germline assignment: CDR1 MDHEN and CDR2 SYDVKM. With 8 bases removed from V and 11 bases from J, the gap between germline ends came to 22 bases. The chain's CDR3 is CASWPQQDGRAQHF. The CDR3 DNA reads as TGTGCCAGCTGGCCCCAGCAGGATGGCAGGGCCCAGCATTTT.

The J gene is TRBJ2-6, the V gene TRBV5-4; 7 bases align to TRBD1. With V trimmed by 0 bases and J by 0 bases, 3 bases remained unmatched. Per germline, CDR1 SGHNT and CDR2 YYREEE (reference sequence). The CDR3 loop spans 17 amino acids. CDR3 coding DNA: TGTGCCAGCAGCTTGGGACAGGGTGTCTCTGGGGCCAACGTCCTGACTTTC. Encoded protein: CASSLGQGVSGANVLTF.

There are a few counts of this clone. This chain uses TRBV7-6 with TRBJ2-7, with 7 bases aligning to TRBD2. Germline loops: CDR1 SGHVS, CDR2 FNYEAQ. The CDR3 sequence is 17 residues long. V shed 5 bases and J 0 bases; nucleotides not matched to a gene: 13. The DNA for the CDR3 is TGTGCCAGCAGCCCCCGGGGCGGGAGCGCGAGCTCCTACGAGCAGTACTTC. Residues: CASSPRGGSASSYEQYF.

The rearrangement links TRBV2 to TRBJ1-3, with 12 nucleotides matching TRBD1. Trimming removed 5 bases from V and 5 bases from J; junction bases left unmatched: 7. The CDR3 consists of 16 residues. Germline lookup yields CDR1 SNHLY and CDR2 FYNNEI. The CDR3, as DNA: TGTGCCAGCAGTTACCGGGACAGGGGGCCCCGAAACACCATATATTTT. It specifies CASSYRDRGPRNTIYF.

CDR3 nucleotides: TGCGCCAGCAGCCCCCAGGGGGAAAGGAATGGCTACACCTTC. This sequence encodes CASSPQGERNGYTF. The chain carries TRBV10-1 and TRBJ1-2; 7 positions agree with TRBD1. V gave up 6 bases and J gave up 6 bases; unmatched junction bases: 10. Germline CDR1 reads WNHNN; CDR2 reads SYGVQD (reference sequence). There are 14 residues in the CDR3.

For the CDR3, the DNA is TGTGCCAGCTCATCAGGGGAGACCCAGTACTTC. This sequence encodes CASSSGETQYF. J is TRBJ2-5 and V is TRBV18; possible D gene TRBD1, 5 bases. CDR1 is KGHSH and CDR2 is LQKENI in the germline V gene. Trimming took off 5 bases at V and 5 bases at J, with 6 bases between the two ends. There are 11 residues in the CDR3.

The genes are TRBV9 and TRBJ1-1; tentatively, D is TRBD1 (5 bases). Germline CDR1 SGDLS, CDR2 YYNGEE. V was pared by 4 bases and J by 3 bases, with 13 bases between. This CDR3 contains 14 residues. CDR3 nucleotides: TGTGCCAGCAGCTTTGGCGGGGGGGACACTGAAGCTTTCTTT. The encoded protein is CASSFGGGDTEAFF.